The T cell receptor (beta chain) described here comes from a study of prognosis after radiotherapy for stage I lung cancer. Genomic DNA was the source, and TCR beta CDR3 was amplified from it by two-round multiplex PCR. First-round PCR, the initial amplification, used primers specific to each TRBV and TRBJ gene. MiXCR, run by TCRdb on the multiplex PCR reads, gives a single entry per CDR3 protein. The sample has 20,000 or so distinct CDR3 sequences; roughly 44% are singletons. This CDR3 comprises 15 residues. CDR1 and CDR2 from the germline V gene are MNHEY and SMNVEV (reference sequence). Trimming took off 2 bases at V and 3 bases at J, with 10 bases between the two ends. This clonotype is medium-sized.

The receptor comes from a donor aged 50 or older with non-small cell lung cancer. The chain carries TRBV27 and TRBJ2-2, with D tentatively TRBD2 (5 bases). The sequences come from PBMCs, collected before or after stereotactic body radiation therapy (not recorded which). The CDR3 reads CASSLVGADTGELFF. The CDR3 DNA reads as TGTGCCAGCAGTTTAGTGGGAGCGGACACCGGGGAGCTGTTTTTT.